These 22 T cell receptor beta chains were sequenced from one sample in a study of CD8+CD57+ T cells in acquired aplastic anemia. Before being chosen for sequencing, patients had shown CD8+CD57+ cell expansion by flow cytometry. TCR beta VDJ and CDR3 profiles were obtained from a genomic DNA template. MiXCR, applied by TCRdb to the reads, yields one record per CDR3 protein. The sample carries 200,000 to 250,000 distinct CDR3 sequences, about half recorded once. Sequenced sample: sorted CD4+, CD8+, or CD8+CD57+ T cells (not recorded which) from PBMCs. The receptors originated from a human donor with aplastic anemia.

This clonotype came up a few times. The chain employs TRBV19 and TRBJ1-5; D unclear. CDR3 length: 14 residues. V was shortened by 1 base and J by 0 bases, with 4 bases between the two germline ends. Germline assignment: CDR1 LNHDA and CDR2 SQIVND (reference sequence). The DNA for the CDR3 is TGTGCCAGTAGTATAGCCGGTAGCAATCAGCCCCAGCATTTT. Translated: CASSIAGSNQPQHF. Full variable domain (rest looked up from reference TRBV19 and TRBJ1-5): DGGITQSPKYLFRKEGQNVTLSCEQNLNHDAMYWYRQDPGQGLRLIYYSQIVNDFQKGDIAEGYSVSREKKESFPLTVTSAQKNPTAFYLCASSIAGSNQPQHFGDGTRLSIL.

The gene calls are TRBV7-9 and TRBJ1-6, with TRBD1 identical over 12 bases. This CDR3 is built from 15 residues. Germline CDR1 and CDR2: SEHNR and FQNEAQ (reference sequence). V shed 6 bases, J shed 11 bases, and the junction held 8 bases outside the gene matches. The CDR3, as DNA: TGTGCCAGCAGGGGGACAGGGGGCTTGGATCCACCCCTCCACTTT. Translating it yields CASRGTGGLDPPLHF. The whole variable domain, filled in from reference TRBV7-9 and TRBJ1-6, reads DTGVSQNPRHKITKRGQNVTFRCDPISEHNRLYWYRQTLGQGPEFLTYFQNEAQLEKSRLLSDRFSAERPKGSFSTLEIQRTEQGDSAMYLCASRGTGGLDPPLHFGNGTRLTVT.

The chain couples TRBV10-2 to TRBJ2-3, with TRBD2 matching 8 bases. Per the germline V gene, CDR1 is WSHSY and CDR2 is SAAADI. V lost 4 bases to trimming and J lost 6 bases; unmatched junction nucleotides: 6. This CDR3 spans 14 amino acids. The CDR3 region is CASSVAGGPDTQYF. CDR3 DNA: TGCGCCAGCAGTGTTGCGGGGGGTCCGGATACGCAGTATTTT.

This clonotype was detected ten times or more. The chain links TRBV5-6 to TRBJ1-2; D ambiguous. Germline V lookup: CDR1 SGHDT, CDR2 YYEEEE. Between the trimmed V and J ends, which lost 0 bases and 4 bases, there was a span of 13 bases. The CDR3 is 15 amino acids. The DNA for the CDR3 is TGTGCCAGCAGCTTGGGACCAGCCAGATTCTATGGCTACACCTTC. It translates to CASSLGPARFYGYTF. Supplemented by reference TRBV5-6 and TRBJ1-2, the full variable domain reads DAGVTQSPTHLIKTRGQQVTLRCSPKSGHDTVSWYQQALGQGPQFIFQYYEEEERQRGNFPDRFSGHQFPNYSSELNVNALLLGDSALYLCASSLGPARFYGYTFGSGTRLTVV.

The chain has TRBV2 and TRBJ2-1; D is ambiguous. This CDR3 contains 12 residues. The germline CDR1 and CDR2 sequences are SNHLY and FYNNEI. Trimming left V 5 bases short and J 5 bases short, with 7 bases between. The CDR3 here is CASSNGHNEQFF. CDR3 sequence (DNA): TGTGCCAGCAGTAACGGCCACAATGAGCAGTTCTTC.

The rearrangement uses TRBV13 and TRBJ1-1; D gene unclear. The CDR3 is made up of 14 amino acids. From germline, CDR1 is PRHDT and CDR2 FYEKMQ (reference sequence). Trimming took 0 bases from V and 1 from J, leaving 6 bases between them. CDR3 sequence reads: CASSLGRTNTEAFF. The CDR3 bases are TGTGCCAGCAGCTTAGGGCGGACGAACACTGAAGCTTTCTTT.

This clonotype showed up just a few times. V and J are TRBV2 and TRBJ2-7, with a tentative D call TRBD2 (6 bases). Trimming pared 6 bases from V and 4 bases from J, leaving 16 bases between. The CDR3 has 14 amino acids. The germline V gene has CDR1 SNHLY and CDR2 FYNNEI. In DNA, the CDR3 is TGTGCCAGCAGAAGGGACTCCCTTTTGTACGAGCAGTACTTC. Its translation is CASRRDSLLYEQYF.

The chain employs TRBV6-5 and TRBJ1-5; TRBD1 agrees at 11 bases. Germline V gene lookup returns CDR1 MNHEY and CDR2 SVGAGI. With 6 bases clipped from V and 2 bases from J, the junction kept 9 bases outside the gene matches. CDR3 length: 17 amino acids. The CDR3 sequence: CASSPGQGVWGNQPQHF. CDR3 DNA sequence: TGTGCCAGCAGCCCGGGACAGGGGGTTTGGGGCAATCAGCCCCAGCATTTT.

The chain employs TRBV15 and TRBJ1-2; 7 nucleotides agree with TRBD1. CDR1 and CDR2 (germline): LNHNV, YYDKDF (reference sequence). The V gene end was trimmed by 1 base and the J gene end by 3 bases; junction bases not matched to a gene: 2. The CDR3 sequence is 14 residues long. This CDR3 is CATSRGQGDYGYTF. CDR3 in DNA: TGTGCCACCAGCAGAGGTCAGGGGGACTATGGCTACACCTTC.

Comments on this clonotype: A much more abundant neighbour one base away suggests this may be a read error. The V call is TRBV6-4, the J call TRBJ2-3, with 9 bases fitting TRBD2. Trimming took 6 bases from V and 4 from J; bases not matched to a gene: 8. Germline V lookup: CDR1 MRHNA, CDR2 SNTAGT. The CDR3 runs 15 residues. CDR3 coding DNA: TGTGCCAGCAGGGAGCAGCGGGGGGCCTCAGATACGCAGTATTTT. Its translation: CASREQRGASDTQYF.

The V gene is TRBV20-1, the J gene TRBJ1-1; unclear D gene. The length of the CDR3 is 13 residues. Germline V gives CDR1 DFQATT, CDR2 SNEGSKA (reference sequence). Trimming left V 1 base short and J 2 bases short, with 8 bases between. CDR3 protein: CSARVGSNTEAFF. Written as DNA, the CDR3 is TGCAGTGCTAGAGTGGGGAGTAACACTGAAGCTTTCTTT.

This clonotype was seen many times. CDR3 DNA: TGTGCCAGCAGCTTAGAAGGGACGGGGCACGGTGATACGCAGTATTTT. Protein: CASSLEGTGHGDTQYF. The rearrangement joins TRBV7-6 to TRBJ2-3; either TRBD1 or TRBD2 may supply D (5 bases each). CDR1 is SGHVS, CDR2 FNYEAQ, per germline. The CDR3 consists of 16 residues. The germline V and J ends were trimmed by 1 base and 6 bases, with 17 bases remaining between them.

V usage is TRBV29-1 and J usage is TRBJ2-3; 8 bases agree with TRBD2. This CDR3 comprises 13 residues. J gave up 2 bases and V 5 bases, and 3 bases lay outside the gene matches. From germline, CDR1 is SQVTM and CDR2 ANQGSEA. This CDR3 reads CSVRGRHTDTQYF. CDR3 in DNA: TGCAGCGTTCGCGGGAGGCACACAGATACGCAGTATTTT.

This clonotype was observed many times. The chain combines TRBV2 with TRBJ1-4, with 7 positions matching TRBD1. The CDR3 is 14 residues long. V lost 3 bases and J lost 8; bases outside the gene matches: 6. The germline gives CDR1 SNHLY, CDR2 FYNNEI. DNA for the CDR3: TGTGCCAGCAGTGAGGGGACAGTCACCGAAAAACTGTTTTTT. Encoded protein: CASSEGTVTEKLFF.

In its sample, this clonotype was seen once. The CDR3 loop is CASSLVLTGGESVRQPQHF. CDR3 DNA sequence: TGTGCCAGCAGCTTAGTCCTAACAGGGGGCGAATCGGTCCGTCAGCCCCAGCATTTT. V and J are TRBV7-9 and TRBJ1-5, with TRBD1 matching 9 bases. Germline CDR1 is SEHNR and CDR2 is FQNEAQ (reference sequence). V gave up 1 base and J gave up 6 bases; unmatched junction bases: 16. The CDR3 covers 19 residues.

The chain carries TRBV5-8 and TRBJ2-7; D is perhaps TRBD2 (6 bases). The CDR3 has 18 residues. V was cut by 3 bases and J by 5 bases, with 27 bases left in between. CDR1 and CDR2 from the germline V gene are SGHTS and YDEGEE. CDR3 in amino acids: CASSSTITRGVARHEQYV. CDR3 DNA: TGTGCCAGCAGCTCCACCATTACGCGGGGAGTCGCTCGCCACGAGCAGTACGTC.

The V and J genes are TRBV20-1 and TRBJ2-5; 10 nucleotides line up with TRBD1. The J call may be in error: the DNA end matches TRBJ2-7 better. This CDR3 has 15 residues. Germline CDR1 DFQATT, CDR2 SNEGSKA (reference sequence). The CDR3 region has the DNA TGCAGTGCGTCCAGTCCCGGGACAGGGGCGGTCGAGCAGTACTTC. Translation: CSASSPGTGAVEQYF.

The chain joins TRBV11-1 to TRBJ2-7; 8 positions agree with TRBD2. This CDR3 region has 15 residues. Germline lookup yields CDR1 SGHAT and CDR2 FQDESV (reference sequence). V was pared by 1 base and J by 3 bases, with 5 bases of the junction left unmatched. CDR3 DNA: TGTGCCAGCAGCTTAGATGTGGGACTAGACTACGAGCAGTACTTC. Translation: CASSLDVGLDYEQYF.

The V gene is TRBV9, the J gene TRBJ1-2, with TRBD1 matching over 11 bases. The J segment lost 4 bases and the V segment lost 0 bases, leaving 8 bases of the junction unmatched. Germline lookup yields CDR1 SGDLS and CDR2 YYNGEE. The CDR3 is 17 residues long. The CDR3 bases are TGTGCCAGCAGCGTAGTGGGACAGGGGGTGGGAAGCTATGGCTACACCTTC. Translating gives CASSVVGQGVGSYGYTF.

The rearrangement links TRBV2 to TRBJ1-5; D unresolved. Trimming stripped 7 bases from V and 7 bases from J, with 8 bases between. The CDR3 sequence is 11 residues long. Per germline, CDR1 SNHLY and CDR2 FYNNEI. CDR3 loop: CASKVGQPQHF. The CDR3 DNA is TGTGCCAGCAAAGTTGGACAGCCCCAGCATTTT.

The chain employs TRBV19 and TRBJ1-3, with D hard to call. V lost 7 bases to trimming and J lost 3 bases, with 13 bases between them. This CDR3 contains 14 residues. From germline, CDR1 is LNHDA and CDR2 SQIVND (reference sequence). The CDR3 sequence is CASKGSNYGNTIYF. The CDR3 coding sequence is TGTGCCAGTAAAGGCAGCAACTATGGAAACACCATATATTTT.

This clonotype came up a few times. The chain recombines TRBV19 with TRBJ1-1; D call uncertain. Trimming cost V 3 bases and J 0 bases, with 17 bases left between them. Looked up from germline, CDR1 is LNHDA and CDR2 is SQIVND (reference sequence). CDR3 length: 17 residues. CDR3 protein: CASSMTARVRVNTEAFF. The CDR3 nucleotides read TGTGCCAGTAGTATGACGGCGAGAGTCAGAGTGAACACTGAAGCTTTCTTT. Drawing the rest from reference TRBV19 and TRBJ1-1, the complete variable domain is DGGITQSPKYLFRKEGQNVTLSCEQNLNHDAMYWYRQDPGQGLRLIYYSQIVNDFQKGDIAEGYSVSREKKESFPLTVTSAQKNPTAFYLCASSMTARVRVNTEAFFGQGTRLTVV.